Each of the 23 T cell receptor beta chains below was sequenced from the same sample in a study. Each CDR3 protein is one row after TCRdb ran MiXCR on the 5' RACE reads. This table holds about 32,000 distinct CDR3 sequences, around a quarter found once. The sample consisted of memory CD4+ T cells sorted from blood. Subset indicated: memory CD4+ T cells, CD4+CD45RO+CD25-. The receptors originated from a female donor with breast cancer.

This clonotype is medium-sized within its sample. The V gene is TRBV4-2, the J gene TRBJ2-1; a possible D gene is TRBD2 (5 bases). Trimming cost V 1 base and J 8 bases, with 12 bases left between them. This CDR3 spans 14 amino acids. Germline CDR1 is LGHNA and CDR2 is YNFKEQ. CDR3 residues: CASSQVTAGDEQFF. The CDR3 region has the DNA TGTGCCAGCAGCCAAGTGACGGCGGGCGATGAGCAGTTCTTC.

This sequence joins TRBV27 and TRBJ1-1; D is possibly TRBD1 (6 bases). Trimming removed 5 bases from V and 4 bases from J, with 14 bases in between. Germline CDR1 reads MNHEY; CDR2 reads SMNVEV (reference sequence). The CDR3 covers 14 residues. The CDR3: CASSLDRWTTEAFF. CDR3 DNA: TGTGCCAGCAGTCTAGACAGGTGGACCACTGAAGCTTTCTTT.

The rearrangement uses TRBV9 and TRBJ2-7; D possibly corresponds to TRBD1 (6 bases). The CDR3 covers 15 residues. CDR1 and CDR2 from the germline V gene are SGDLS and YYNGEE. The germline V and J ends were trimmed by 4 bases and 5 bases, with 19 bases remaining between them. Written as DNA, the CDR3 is TGTGCCAGCAGCAGTCAGGGGACCCCAATAAACGAGCAGTACTTC. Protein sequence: CASSSQGTPINEQYF.

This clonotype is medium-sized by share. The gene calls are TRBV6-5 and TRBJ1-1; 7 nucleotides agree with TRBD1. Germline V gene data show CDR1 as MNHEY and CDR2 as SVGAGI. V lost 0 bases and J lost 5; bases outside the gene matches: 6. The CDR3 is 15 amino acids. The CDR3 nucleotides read TGTGCCAGCAGTTACTCGAGGGGGCTTCGGACTGAAGCTTTCTTT. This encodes CASSYSRGLRTEAFF.

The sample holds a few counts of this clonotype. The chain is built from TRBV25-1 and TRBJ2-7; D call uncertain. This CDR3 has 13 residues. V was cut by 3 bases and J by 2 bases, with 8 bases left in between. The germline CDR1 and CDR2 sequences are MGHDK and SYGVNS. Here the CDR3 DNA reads TGTGCCAGCAGTGATCGACATACCTACGAGCAGTACTTC. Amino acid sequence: CASSDRHTYEQYF.

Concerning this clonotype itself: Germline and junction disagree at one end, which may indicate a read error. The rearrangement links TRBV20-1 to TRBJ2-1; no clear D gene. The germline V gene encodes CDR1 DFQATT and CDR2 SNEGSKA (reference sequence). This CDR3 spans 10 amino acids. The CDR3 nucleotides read TGCAGTGCTACAAAACAAAATCAGTTGTTC. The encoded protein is CSATKQNQLF.

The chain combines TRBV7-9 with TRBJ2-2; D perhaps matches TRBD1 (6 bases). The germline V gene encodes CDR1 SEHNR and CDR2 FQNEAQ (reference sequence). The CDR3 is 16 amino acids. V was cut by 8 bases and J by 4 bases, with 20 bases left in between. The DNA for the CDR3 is TGTGCCAGCGCCGGTCGCCCGGACAGAGTCACCGGGGAGCTGTTTTTT. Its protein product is CASAGRPDRVTGELFF. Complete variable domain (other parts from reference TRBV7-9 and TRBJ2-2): DTGVSQNPRHKITKRGQNVTFRCDPISEHNRLYWYRQTLGQGPEFLTYFQNEAQLEKSRLLSDRFSAERPKGSFSTLEIQRTEQGDSAMYLCASAGRPDRVTGELFFGEGSRLTVL.

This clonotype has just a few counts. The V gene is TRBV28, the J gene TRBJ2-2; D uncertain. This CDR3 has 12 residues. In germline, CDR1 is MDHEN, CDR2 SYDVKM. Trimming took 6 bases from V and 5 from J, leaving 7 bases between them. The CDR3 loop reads CASSTRTGELFF. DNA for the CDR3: TGTGCCAGCAGCACCAGGACCGGGGAGCTGTTTTTT. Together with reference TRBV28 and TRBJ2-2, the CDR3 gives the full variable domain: DVKVTQSSRYLVKRTGEKVFLECVQDMDHENMFWYRQDPGLGLRLIYFSYDVKMKEKGDIPEGYSVSREKKERFSLILESASTNQTSMYLCASSTRTGELFFGEGSRLTVL.

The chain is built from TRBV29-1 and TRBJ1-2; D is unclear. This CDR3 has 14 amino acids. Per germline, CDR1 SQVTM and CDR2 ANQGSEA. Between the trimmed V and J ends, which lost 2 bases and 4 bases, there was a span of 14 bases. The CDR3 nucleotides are TGCAGCGTTGAATTCCGGCAGGTCGGCTATGGCTACACCTTC. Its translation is CSVEFRQVGYGYTF.

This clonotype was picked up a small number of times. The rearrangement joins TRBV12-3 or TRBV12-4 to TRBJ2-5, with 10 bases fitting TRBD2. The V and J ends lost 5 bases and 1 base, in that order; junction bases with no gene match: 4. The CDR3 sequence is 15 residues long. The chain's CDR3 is CASSRLAGPQETQYF. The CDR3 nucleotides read TGTGCCAGCAGTAGACTAGCGGGTCCCCAAGAGACCCAGTACTTC.

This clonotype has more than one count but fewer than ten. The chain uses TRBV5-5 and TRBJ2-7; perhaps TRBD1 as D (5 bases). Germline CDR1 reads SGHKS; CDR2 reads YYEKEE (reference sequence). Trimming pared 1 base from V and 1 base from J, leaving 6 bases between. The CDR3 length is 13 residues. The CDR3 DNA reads TGTGCCAGCAGCTTGACAGGATCCTACGAGCAGTACTTC. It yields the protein CASSLTGSYEQYF.

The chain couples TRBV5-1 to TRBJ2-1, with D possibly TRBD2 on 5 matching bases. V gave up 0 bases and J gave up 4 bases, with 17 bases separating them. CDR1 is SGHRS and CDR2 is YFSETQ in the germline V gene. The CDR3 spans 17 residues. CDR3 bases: TGCGCCAGCAGCTTGGGTCCGGCGGGTGGCGGGTACAATGAGCAGTTCTTC. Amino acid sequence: CASSLGPAGGGYNEQFF.

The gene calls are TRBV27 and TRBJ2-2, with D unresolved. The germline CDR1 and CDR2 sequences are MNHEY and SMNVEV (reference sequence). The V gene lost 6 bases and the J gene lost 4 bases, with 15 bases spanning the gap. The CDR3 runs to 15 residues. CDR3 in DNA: TGTGCCAGCAGGCTGGAGTCTAGTGGCACCGGGGAGCTGTTTTTT. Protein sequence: CASRLESSGTGELFF.

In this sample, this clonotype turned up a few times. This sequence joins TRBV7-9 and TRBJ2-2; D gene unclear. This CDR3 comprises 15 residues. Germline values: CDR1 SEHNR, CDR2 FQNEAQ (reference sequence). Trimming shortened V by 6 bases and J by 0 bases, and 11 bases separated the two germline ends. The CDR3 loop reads CASRPGSANTGELFF. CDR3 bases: TGTGCCAGCAGGCCTGGGTCAGCGAACACCGGGGAGCTGTTTTTT.

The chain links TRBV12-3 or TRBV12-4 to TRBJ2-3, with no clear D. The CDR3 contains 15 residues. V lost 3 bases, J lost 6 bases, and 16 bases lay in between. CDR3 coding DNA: TGTGCCAGCAGTTTTAGTCAGGTGACCATTGATACGCAGTATTTT. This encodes CASSFSQVTIDTQYF.

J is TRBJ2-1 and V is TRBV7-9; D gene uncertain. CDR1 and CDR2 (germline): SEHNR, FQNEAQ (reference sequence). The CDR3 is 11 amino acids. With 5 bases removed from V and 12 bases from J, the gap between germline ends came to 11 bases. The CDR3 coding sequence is TGTGCCAGCAGCCACTCCGGAGTGCAGTTCTTC. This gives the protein CASSHSGVQFF.

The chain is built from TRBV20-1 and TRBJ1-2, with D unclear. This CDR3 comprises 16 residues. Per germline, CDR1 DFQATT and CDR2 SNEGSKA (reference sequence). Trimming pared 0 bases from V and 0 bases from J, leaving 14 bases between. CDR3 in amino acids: CSARDLRESTNYGYTF. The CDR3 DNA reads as TGCAGTGCTAGAGATTTGAGGGAGAGCACTAACTATGGCTACACCTTC.

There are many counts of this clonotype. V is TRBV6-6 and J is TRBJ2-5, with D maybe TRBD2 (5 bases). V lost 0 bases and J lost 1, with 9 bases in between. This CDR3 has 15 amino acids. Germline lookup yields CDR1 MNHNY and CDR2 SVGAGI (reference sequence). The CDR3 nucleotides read TGTGCCAGCAGTTACTCGACTACCATCCAAGAGACCCAGTACTTC. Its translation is CASSYSTTIQETQYF.

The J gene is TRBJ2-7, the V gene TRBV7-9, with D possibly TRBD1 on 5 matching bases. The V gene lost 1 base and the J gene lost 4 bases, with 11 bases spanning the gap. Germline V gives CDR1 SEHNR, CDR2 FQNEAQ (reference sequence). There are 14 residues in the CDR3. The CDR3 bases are TGTGCCAGCAGCTTAGTCGAGACAGTATACGAGCAGTACTTC. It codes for CASSLVETVYEQYF.

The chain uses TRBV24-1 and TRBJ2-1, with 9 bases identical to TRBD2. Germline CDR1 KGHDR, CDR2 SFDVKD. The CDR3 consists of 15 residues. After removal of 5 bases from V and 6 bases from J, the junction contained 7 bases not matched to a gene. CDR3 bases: TGTGCCACCAGTGGAGCCGGGACTAGCACCAATGAGCAGTTCTTC. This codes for CATSGAGTSTNEQFF.

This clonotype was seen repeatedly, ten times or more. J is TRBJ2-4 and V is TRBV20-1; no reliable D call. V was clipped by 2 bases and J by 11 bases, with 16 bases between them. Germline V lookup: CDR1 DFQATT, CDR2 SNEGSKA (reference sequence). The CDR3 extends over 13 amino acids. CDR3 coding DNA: TGCAGTGCTAGACCCATCCAAACTGGGGTTCAGTACTTC. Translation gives CSARPIQTGVQYF.

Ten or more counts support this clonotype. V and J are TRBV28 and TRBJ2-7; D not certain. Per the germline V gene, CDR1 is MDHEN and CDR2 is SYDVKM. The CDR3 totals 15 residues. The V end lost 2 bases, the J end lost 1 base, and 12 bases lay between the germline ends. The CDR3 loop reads CASSLIADTSYEQYF. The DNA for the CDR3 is TGTGCCAGCAGTTTAATCGCGGATACTTCCTACGAGCAGTACTTC.

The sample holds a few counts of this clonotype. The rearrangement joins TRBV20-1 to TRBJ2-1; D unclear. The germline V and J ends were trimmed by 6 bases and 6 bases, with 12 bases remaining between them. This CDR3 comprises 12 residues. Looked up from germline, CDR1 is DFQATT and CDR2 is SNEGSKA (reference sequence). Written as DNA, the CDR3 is TGCAGTGCCGGAGACAATTCCAATGAGCAGTTCTTC. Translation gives CSAGDNSNEQFF.